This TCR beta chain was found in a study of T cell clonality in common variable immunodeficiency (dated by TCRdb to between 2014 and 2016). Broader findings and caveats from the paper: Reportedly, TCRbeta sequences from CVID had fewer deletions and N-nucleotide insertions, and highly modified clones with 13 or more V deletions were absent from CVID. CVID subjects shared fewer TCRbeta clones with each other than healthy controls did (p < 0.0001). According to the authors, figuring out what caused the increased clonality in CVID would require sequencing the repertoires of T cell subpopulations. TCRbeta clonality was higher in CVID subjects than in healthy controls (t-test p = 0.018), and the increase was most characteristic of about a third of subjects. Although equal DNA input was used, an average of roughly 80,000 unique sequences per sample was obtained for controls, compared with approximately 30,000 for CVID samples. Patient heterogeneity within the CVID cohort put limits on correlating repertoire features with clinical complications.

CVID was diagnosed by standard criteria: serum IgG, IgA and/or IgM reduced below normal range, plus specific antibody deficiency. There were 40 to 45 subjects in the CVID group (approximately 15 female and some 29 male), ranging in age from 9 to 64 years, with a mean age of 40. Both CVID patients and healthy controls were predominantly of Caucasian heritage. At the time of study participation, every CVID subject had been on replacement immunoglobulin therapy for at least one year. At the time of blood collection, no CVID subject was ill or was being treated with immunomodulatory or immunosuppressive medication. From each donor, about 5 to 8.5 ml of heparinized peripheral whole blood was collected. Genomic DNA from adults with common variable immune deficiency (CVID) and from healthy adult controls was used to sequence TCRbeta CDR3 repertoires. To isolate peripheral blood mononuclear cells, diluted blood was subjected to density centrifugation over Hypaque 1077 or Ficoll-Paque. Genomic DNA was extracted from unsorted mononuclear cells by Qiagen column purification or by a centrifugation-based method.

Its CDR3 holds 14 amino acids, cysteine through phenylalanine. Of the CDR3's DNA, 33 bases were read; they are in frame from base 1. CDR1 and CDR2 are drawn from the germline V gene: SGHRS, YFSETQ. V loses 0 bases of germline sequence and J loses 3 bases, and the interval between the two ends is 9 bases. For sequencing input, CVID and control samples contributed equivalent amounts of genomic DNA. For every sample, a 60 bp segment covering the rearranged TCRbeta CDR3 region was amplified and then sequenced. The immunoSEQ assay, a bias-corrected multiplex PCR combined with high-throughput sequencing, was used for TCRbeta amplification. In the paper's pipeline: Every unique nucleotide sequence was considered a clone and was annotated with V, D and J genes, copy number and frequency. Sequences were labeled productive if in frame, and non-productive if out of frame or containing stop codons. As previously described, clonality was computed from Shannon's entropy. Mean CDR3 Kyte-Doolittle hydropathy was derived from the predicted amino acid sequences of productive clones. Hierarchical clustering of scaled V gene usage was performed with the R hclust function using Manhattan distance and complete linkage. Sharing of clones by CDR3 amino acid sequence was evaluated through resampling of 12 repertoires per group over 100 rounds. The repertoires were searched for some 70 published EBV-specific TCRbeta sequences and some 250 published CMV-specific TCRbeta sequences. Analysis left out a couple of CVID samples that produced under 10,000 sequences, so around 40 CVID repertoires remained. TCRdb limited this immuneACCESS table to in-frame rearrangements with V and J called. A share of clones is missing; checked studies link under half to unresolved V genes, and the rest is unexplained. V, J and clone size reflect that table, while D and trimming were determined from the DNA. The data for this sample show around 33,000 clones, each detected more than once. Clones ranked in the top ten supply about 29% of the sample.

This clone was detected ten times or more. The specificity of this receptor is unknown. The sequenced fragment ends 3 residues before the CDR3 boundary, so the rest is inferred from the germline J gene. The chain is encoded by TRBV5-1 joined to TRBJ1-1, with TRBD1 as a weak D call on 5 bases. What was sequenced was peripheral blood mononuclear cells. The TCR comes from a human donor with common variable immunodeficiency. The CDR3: CASSLGRDHTEAFF. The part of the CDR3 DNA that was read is TGCGCCAGCAGCTTGGGCAGGGATCACACTGAA.